This TCR beta chain was observed in a study of control samples from healthy donors and cancer patients. Produced via immunoSEQ multiplex PCR; TCRdb's table is partial and in-frame only. The profile shows about 190,000 clones, about 89% of them singletons. Germline V CDR1 and CDR2: SGDLS, YYNGEE. J gave up 3 bases and V 3 bases, and 2 bases lay outside the gene matches. The CDR3 covers 13 residues. V gene TRBV9 combines with J gene TRBJ1-1, with 7 positions matching TRBD1. Sequencing was performed on blood. This clonotype was sampled from a man younger than 45 in good health. This CDR3 reads CASSAGQDTEAFF. For the CDR3, the DNA is TGTGCCAGCAGCGCTGGACAGGACACTGAAGCTTTCTTT.